This T cell receptor (beta chain) was sequenced in a study of cytomegalovirus exposure and HLA in healthy donors. CDR3 length: 12 amino acids. CDR1 is SGHTA, CDR2 FQGNSA, per germline. Trimming shortened V by 5 bases and J by 11 bases, and 15 bases separated the two germline ends. Study findings and constraints: 164 TCR beta chains were listed as cytomegalovirus-associated. Cytomegalovirus status was reportedly diagnosed by the classifier with high sensitivity and specificity.

The assay was immunoSEQ multiplex PCR, and TCRdb's table has in-frame clones only and misses some. The sample holds 200,000 to 250,000 clones, around nine tenths seen once. A remark on this clone: Its target is not known.

The source of this sequence is a man between 18 and 35 years old in good health and CMV-seronegative. The V call is TRBV7-2, the J call TRBJ1-1; the D is unclear. Sequencing was done on a sample of PBMCs. The CDR3 reads CASSRYRSEAFF. DNA for the CDR3: TGTGCCAGCAGCCGATACAGAAGTGAGGCTTTCTTT.